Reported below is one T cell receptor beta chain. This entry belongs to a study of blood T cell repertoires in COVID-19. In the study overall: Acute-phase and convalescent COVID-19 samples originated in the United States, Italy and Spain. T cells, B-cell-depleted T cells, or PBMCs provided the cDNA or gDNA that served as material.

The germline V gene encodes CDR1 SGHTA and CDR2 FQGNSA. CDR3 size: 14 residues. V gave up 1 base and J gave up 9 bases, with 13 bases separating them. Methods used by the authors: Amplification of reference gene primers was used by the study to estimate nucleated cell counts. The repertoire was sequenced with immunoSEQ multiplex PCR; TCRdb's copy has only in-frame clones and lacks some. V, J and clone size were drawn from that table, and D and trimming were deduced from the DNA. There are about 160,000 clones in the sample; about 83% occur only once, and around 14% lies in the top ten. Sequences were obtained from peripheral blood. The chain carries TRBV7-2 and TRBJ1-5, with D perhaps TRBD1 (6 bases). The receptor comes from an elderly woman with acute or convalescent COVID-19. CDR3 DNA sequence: TGTGCCAGCAGCTTAGGCTGGCGAGGGGGGCCCCAGCATTTT. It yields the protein CASSLGWRGGPQHF.